The rows below give T cell receptor beta chains drawn from one sample of a study of blood T cell repertoires in COVID-19. This table comes from immunoSEQ multiplex PCR, and its TCRdb copy is limited to in-frame clones, with some not included. This table holds about 210,000 clones, around four fifths found once. Source material: peripheral blood. The receptor source for this set is a man in his fifties with active or convalescent COVID-19. CDR3s include the opening cysteine and the closing phenylalanine or tryptophan. D genes are given only for firm matches.

D gene	J gene	V gene	CDR3 DNA	CDR3 protein
NA	TRBJ2-1	TRBV10-3	TGTGCCATCAGTGGAGCAGGGAATGAGCAGTTCTTC	CAISGAGNEQFF
TRBD1	TRBJ2-2	TRBV9	TGTGCCAGCAGCGTAGCGGTGGGGACAGTCACCGGGGAGCTGTTTTTT	CASSVAVGTVTGELFF
NA	TRBJ2-1	TRBV19	TGTGCCAGTAGTATAGATCTAGGGGGGGGGAATGAGCAGTTCTTC	CASSIDLGGGNEQFF
NA	TRBJ1-5	TRBV19	TGTGCCAGTAGTCTTCAACGGGGGAGGTGGGACAATCAGCCCCAGCATTTT	CASSLQRGRWDNQPQHF
TRBD1	TRBJ1-4	TRBV7-9	TGTGCCAGCAGCCGAAACAGGGGTGGTAATGAAAAACTGTTTTTT	CASSRNRGGNEKLFF
TRBD1	TRBJ1-2	TRBV7-2	TGTGCCAGCAGCTGGACAGGGTCCGGTGACTATGGCTACACCTTC	CASSWTGSGDYGYTF
NA	TRBJ1-1	TRBV5-1	TGCGCCAGCAGCTTACTTACGAACACTGAAGCTTTCTTT	CASSLLTNTEAFF
NA	TRBJ1-1	TRBV28	TGTGCCAGCAGTTTATGGGGGGGGCGGGACACTGAAGCTTTCTTT	CASSLWGGRDTEAFF
NA	TRBJ2-1	TRBV3-1/TRBV3-2	TGTGCCAGCAGCCAAGCACCGACAGCCTCTGAGCAGTTCTTC	CASSQAPTASEQFF
TRBD1	TRBJ1-4	TRBV6-2/TRBV6-3	TGTGCCAGCAGTTACTCGAGTCCCGGGACAGGGGCGAAGGAGGAAAAACTGTTTTTT	CASSYSSPGTGAKEEKLFF
NA	TRBJ2-1	TRBV7-6	TGTGCCAGCAGCTTATTAGTGCGGGGTGCTTACAATGAGCAGTTCTTC	CASSLLVRGAYNEQFF
NA	TRBJ1-1	TRBV30	TGTGCCTGGAGACGGAGCAGGGCGAACACTGAAGCTTTCTTT	CAWRRSRANTEAFF